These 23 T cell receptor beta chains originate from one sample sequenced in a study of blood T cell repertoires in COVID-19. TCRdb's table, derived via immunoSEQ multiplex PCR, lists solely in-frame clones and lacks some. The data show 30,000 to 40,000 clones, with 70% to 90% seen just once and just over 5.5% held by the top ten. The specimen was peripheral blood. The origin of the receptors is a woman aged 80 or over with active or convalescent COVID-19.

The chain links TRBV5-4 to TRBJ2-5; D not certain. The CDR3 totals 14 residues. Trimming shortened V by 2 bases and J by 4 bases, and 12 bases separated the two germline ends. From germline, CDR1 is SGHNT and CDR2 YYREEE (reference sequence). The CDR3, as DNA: TGTGCCAGCAGCTTCCCTGGCTCTCGAGAGACCCAGTACTTC. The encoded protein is CASSFPGSRETQYF.

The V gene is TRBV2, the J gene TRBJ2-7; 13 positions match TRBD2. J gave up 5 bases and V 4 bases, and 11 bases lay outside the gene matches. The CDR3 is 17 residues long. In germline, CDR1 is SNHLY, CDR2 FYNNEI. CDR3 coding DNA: TGTGCCAGCAGTGCACCGGGACTAGCGGGGCCACCCCACGAGCAGTACTTC. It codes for CASSAPGLAGPPHEQYF.

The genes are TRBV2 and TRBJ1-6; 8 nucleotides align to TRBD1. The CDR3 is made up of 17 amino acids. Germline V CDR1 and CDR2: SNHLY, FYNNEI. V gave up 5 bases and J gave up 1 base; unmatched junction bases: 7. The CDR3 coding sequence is TGTGCCAGCAGTCCCAGGACAGGGAGGTCCTATAATTCACCCCTCCACTTT. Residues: CASSPRTGRSYNSPLHF.

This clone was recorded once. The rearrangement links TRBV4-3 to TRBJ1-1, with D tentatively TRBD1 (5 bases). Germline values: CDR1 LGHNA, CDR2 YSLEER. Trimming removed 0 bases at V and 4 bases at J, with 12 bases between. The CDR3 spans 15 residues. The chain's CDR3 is CASSQEFGGGTEAFF. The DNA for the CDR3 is TGCGCCAGCAGCCAAGAGTTCGGGGGAGGCACTGAAGCTTTCTTT.

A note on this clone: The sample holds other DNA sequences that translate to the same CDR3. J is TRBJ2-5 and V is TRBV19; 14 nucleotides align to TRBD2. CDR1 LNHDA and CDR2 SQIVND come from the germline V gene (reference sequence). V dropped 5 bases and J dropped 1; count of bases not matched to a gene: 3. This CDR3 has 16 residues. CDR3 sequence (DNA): TGTGCCAGTAGTCCTGGGACTAGCGGGGGCCAAGAGACCCAGTACTTC. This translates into CASSPGTSGGQETQYF.

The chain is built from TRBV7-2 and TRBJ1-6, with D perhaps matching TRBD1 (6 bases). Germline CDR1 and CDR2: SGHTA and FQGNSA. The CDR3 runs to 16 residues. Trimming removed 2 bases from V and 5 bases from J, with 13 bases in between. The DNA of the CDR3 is TGTGCCAGCAGCTTAATATCGGGACAAAATAATTCACCCCTCCACTTT. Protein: CASSLISGQNNSPLHF.

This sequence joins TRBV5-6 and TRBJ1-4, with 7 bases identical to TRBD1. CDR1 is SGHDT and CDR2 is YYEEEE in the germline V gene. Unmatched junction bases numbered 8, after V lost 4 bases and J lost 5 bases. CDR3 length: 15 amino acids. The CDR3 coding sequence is TGTGCCAGCAGCAAGATACAGGGGACAAATGAAAAACTGTTTTTT. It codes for CASSKIQGTNEKLFF.

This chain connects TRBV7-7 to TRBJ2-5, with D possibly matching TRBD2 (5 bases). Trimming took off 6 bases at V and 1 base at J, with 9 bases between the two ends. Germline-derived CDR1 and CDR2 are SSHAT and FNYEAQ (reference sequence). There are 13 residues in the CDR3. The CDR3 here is CASRRLFQETQYF. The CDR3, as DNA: TGTGCCAGCAGACGACTATTCCAAGAGACCCAGTACTTC.

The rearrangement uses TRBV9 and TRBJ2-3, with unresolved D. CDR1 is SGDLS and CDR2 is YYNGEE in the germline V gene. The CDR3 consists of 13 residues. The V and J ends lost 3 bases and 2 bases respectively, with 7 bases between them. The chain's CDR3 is CASSERDTDTQYF. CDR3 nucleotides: TGTGCCAGCAGCGAGAGAGACACAGATACGCAGTATTTT.

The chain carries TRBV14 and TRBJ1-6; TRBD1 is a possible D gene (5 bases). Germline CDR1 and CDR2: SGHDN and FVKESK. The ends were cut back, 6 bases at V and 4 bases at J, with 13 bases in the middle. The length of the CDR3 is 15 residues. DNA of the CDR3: TGTGCCAGCAGTGGTGGGGGGGGTTATAATTCACCCCTCCACTTT. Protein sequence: CASSGGGGYNSPLHF.

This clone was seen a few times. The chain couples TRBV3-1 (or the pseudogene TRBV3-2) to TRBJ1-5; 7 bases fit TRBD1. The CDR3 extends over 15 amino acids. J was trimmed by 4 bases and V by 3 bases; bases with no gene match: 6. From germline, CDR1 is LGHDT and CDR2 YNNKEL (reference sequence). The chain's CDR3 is CASSHRGTANQPQHF. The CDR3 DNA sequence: TGTGCCAGCAGCCACAGGGGGACAGCTAATCAGCCCCAGCATTTT.

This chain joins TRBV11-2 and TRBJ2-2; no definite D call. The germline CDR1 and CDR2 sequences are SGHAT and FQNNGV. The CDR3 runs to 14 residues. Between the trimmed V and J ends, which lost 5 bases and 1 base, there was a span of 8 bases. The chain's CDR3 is CASSPLLNTGELFF. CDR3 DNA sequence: TGTGCCAGCAGCCCTCTTTTGAACACCGGGGAGCTGTTTTTT.

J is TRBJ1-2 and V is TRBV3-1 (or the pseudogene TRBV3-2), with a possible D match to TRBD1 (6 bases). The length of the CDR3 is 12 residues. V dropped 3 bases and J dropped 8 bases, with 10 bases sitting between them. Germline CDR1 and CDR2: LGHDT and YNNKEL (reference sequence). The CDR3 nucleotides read TGTGCCAGCAGCCAGAACAGGGAAGGCTACACCTTC. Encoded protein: CASSQNREGYTF.

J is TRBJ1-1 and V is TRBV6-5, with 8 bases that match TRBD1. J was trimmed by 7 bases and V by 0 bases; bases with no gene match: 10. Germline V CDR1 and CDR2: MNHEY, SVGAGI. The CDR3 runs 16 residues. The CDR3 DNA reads TGTGCCAGCAGTTACTCCCTTCGCAGGGGGCTCGATGAAGCTTTCTTT. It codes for CASSYSLRRGLDEAFF.

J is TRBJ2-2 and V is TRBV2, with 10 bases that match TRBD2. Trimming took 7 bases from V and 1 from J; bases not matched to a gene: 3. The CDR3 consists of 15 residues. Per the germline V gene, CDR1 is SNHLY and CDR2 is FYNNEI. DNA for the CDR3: TGTGCCAGCAATTTAGCGGGGGGGAACACCGGGGAGCTGTTTTTT. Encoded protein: CASNLAGGNTGELFF.

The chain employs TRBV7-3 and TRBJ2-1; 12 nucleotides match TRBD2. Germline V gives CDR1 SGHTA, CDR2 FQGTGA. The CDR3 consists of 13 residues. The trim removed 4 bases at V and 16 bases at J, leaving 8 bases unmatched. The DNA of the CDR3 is TGTGCCAGCAGCTCCCGTCGGACTAGCGGGATATTCTTC. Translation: CASSSRRTSGIFF.

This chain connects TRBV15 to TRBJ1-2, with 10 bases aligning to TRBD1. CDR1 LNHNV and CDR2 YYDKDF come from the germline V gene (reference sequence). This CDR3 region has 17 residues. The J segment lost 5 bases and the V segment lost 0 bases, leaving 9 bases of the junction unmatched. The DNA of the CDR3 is TGTGCCACCAGCAGAGATGCGAGACAGGGGGCGTTATATGGCTACACCTTC. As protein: CATSRDARQGALYGYTF.

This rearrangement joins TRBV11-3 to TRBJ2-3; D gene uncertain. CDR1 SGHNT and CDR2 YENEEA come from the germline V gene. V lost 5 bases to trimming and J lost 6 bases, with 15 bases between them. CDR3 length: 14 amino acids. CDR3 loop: CASSPVPAWDTQYF. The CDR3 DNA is TGTGCCAGCAGCCCGGTCCCCGCCTGGGATACGCAGTATTTT.

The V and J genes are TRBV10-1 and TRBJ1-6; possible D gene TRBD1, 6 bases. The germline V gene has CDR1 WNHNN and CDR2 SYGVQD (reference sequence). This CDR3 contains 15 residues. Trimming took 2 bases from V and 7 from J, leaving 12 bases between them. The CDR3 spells CASSERGYSNSPLHF. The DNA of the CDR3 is TGCGCCAGCAGTGAGAGGGGGTATTCCAATTCACCCCTCCACTTT.

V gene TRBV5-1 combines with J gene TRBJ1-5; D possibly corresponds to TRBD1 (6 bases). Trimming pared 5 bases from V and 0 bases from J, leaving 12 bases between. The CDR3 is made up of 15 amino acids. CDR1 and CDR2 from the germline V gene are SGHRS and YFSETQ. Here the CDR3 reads CASSGQGSSNQPQHF. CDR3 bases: TGCGCCAGCAGTGGCCAGGGGAGTAGCAATCAGCCCCAGCATTTT.

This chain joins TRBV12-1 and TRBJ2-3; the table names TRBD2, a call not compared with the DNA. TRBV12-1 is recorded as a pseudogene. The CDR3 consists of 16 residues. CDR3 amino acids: CASSFATGRPTDTQYF. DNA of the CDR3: TGTGCCAGCAGCTTTGCAACGGGAAGACCCACAGATACGCAGTATTTT.

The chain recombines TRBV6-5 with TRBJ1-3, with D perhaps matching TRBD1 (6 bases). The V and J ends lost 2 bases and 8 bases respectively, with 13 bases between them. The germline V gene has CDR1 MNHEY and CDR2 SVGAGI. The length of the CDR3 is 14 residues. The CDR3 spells CASSYRAGADTIYF. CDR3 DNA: TGTGCCAGCAGTTACCGCGCGGGGGCCGACACCATATATTTT.

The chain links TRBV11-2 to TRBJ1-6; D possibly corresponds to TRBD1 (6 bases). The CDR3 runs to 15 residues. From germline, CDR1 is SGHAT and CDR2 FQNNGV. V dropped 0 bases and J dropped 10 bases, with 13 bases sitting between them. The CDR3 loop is CASSLDGGSESPLHF. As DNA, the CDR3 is TGTGCCAGCAGCTTAGATGGGGGCTCGGAGTCACCCCTCCACTTT.